This T cell receptor (beta chain) was found in a study of blood T cell repertoires in COVID-19. Whole-study context: Some COVID-19 samples were acute and others convalescent; all came from the United States, Italy and Spain. PBMCs, B-cell-depleted T cells, or T cells were the source of the cDNA or gDNA that made up the material.

V dropped 6 bases and J dropped 1 base, with 18 bases sitting between them. The CDR3 is made up of 16 amino acids. CDR1 is SEHNR and CDR2 is FQNEAQ in the germline V gene (reference sequence). In the source study's methods: Counts of nucleated cells, estimated from reference gene primer amplification, were obtained. Produced via immunoSEQ multiplex PCR; TCRdb's table is partial and in-frame only. V and J calls plus clone size are reproduced from that table; the DNA served to infer D and trimming. The repertoire holds 250,000 or so clones, with more than 65% as singletons. This clone was recorded a few times.

Sequencing was carried out using peripheral blood. This clonotype was sampled from a man in his forties who had recovered from COVID-19. The J gene is TRBJ2-5, the V gene TRBV7-9; D might be TRBD2 (7 bases). The CDR3 DNA reads as TGTGCCAGCAGTCCCTTCGAGGGGGGGGCCCAAGAGACCCAGTACTTC. As protein: CASSPFEGGAQETQYF.